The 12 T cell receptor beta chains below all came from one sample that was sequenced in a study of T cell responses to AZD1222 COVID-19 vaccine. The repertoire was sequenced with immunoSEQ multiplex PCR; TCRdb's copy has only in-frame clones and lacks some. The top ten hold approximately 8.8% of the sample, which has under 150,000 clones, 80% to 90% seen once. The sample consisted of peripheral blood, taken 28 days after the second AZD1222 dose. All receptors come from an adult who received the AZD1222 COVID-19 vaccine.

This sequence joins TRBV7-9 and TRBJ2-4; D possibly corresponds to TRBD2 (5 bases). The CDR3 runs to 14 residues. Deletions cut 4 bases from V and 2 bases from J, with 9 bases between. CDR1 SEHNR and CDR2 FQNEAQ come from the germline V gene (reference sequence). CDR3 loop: CASSSPGTKNIQYF. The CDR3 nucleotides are TGTGCCAGCAGCTCACCGGGGACCAAAAACATTCAGTACTTC.

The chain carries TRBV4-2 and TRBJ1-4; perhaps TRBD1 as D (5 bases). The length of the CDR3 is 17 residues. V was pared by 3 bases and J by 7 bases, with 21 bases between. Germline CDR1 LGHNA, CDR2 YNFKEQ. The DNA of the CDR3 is TGTGCCAGCAGCCAGTTCCGGGACCTCAAGGCGGGTGAAAAACTGTTTTTT. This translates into CASSQFRDLKAGEKLFF.

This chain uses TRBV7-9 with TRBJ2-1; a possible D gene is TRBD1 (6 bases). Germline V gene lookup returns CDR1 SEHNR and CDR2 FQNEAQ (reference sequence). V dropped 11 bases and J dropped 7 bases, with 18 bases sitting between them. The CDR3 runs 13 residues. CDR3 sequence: CAGQGGIGNEQFF. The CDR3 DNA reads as TGTGCCGGGCAAGGGGGTATTGGAAATGAGCAGTTCTTC.

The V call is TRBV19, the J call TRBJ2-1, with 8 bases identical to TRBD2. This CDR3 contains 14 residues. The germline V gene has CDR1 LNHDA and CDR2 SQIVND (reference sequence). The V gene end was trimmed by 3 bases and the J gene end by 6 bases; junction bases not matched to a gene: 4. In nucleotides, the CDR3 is TGTGCCAGTAGTATCACGGGAGGGGGCAATGAGCAGTTCTTC. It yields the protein CASSITGGGNEQFF.

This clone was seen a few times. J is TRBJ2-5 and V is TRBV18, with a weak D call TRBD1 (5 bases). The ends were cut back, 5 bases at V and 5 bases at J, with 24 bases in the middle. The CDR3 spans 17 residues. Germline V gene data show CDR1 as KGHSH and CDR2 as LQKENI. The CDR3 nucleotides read TGTGCCAGCTCAAACACAACAACCTGGGTGGCAGGGGAGACCCAGTACTTC. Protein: CASSNTTTWVAGETQYF.

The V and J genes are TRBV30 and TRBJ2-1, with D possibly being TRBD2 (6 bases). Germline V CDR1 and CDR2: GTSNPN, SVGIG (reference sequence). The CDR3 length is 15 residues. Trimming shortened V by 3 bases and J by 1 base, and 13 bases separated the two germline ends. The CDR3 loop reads CAWRGLGTSYNEQFF. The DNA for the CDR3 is TGTGCCTGGAGGGGACTCGGAACTTCCTACAATGAGCAGTTCTTC. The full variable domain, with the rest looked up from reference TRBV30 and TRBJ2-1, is SQTIHQWPATLVQPVGSPLSLECTVEGTSNPNLYWYRQAAGRGLQLLFYSVGIGQISSEVPQNLSASRPQDRQFILSSKKLLLSDSGFYLCAWRGLGTSYNEQFFGPGTRLTVL.

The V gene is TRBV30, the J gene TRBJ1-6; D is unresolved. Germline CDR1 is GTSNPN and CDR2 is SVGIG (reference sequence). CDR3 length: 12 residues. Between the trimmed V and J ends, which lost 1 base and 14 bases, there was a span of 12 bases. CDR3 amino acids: CAWSGGPVALHF. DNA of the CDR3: TGTGCCTGGAGTGGAGGACCTGTGGCCCTCCACTTT.

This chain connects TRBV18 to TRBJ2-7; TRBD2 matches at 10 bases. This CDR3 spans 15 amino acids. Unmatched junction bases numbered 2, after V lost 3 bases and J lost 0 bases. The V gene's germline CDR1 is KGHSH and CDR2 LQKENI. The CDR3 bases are TGTGCCAGCTCACCGTCTAGCGGGGGCTCCTACGAGCAGTACTTC. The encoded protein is CASSPSSGGSYEQYF.

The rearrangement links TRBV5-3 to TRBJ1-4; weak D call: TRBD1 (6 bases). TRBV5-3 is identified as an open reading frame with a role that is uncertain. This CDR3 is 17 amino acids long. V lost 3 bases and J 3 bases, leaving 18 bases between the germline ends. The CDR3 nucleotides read TGTGCCAGAAGCTACGAATCAGGGGAGGAAGCTAATGAAAAACTGTTTTTT. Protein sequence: CARSYESGEEANEKLFF.

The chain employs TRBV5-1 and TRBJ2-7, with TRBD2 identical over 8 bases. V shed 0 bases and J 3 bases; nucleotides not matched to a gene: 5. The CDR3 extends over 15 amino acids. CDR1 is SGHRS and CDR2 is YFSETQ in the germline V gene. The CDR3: CASSLGLGTSYEQYF. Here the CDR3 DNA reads TGCGCCAGCAGCTTGGGCCTCGGGACTAGCTACGAGCAGTACTTC.

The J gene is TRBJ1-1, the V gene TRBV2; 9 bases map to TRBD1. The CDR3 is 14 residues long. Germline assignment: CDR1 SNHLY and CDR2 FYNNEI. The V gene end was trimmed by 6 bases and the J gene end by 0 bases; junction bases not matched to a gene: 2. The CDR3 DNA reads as TGTGCCAGCAGAGGGGACAGGGTGAACACTGAAGCTTTCTTT. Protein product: CASRGDRVNTEAFF.

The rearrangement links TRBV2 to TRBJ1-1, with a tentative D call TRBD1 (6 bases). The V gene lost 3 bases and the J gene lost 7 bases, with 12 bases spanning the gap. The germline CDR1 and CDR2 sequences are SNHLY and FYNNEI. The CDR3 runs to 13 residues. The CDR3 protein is CASSEGRGGEAFF. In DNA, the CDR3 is TGTGCCAGCAGTGAGGGCAGAGGGGGTGAAGCTTTCTTT.